Below, one TCR beta chain is given with its context. Its antigen remains unidentified. The sample originates from a study of blood T cells in healthy people across ages. Background on the study: The template switching approach captured approximately one barcoded beta molecule for every two T cells.

Peripheral blood samples of roughly 10 milliliters were drawn from each donor. The use of a sample-barcoded 5' primer and a J-beta primer mix characterized a second PCR of about 7 to 12 cycles. TCRdb ran MiXCR on the 5' RACE reads and lists one entry per CDR3 protein. The data show some 710,000 distinct CDR3 sequences, approximately 22% seen once. Findings and caveats of the study: Fewer expanded clones and more diversity marked long-lived versus aged donors.

The specimen sequenced was blood. The source is a man between 65 and 80 years old in good health.

The CDR3 region has the DNA TGTGCCAGCAGTGAACCGTTTCCTCCCTATTGGCAGTACTTC. Protein product: CASSEPFPPYWQYF. The chain combines TRBV2 with TRBJ2-7; D not resolved. V lost 2 bases and J lost 9, with 17 bases in between. The CDR3 runs 14 residues. Germline assignment: CDR1 SNHLY and CDR2 FYNNEI.